This entry lists 11 T cell receptor beta chains sequenced from one sample in a study of T cells in Graves' hyperthyroidism and ophthalmopathy. Template material for amplifying TCR beta CDR3 regions consisted of RNA transcripts. HTBI primers were used for first-round RT-PCR of the TCR CDR3. TCRdb recomputed calls from the multiplex PCR reads with MiXCR, one row per CDR3 protein. The table includes roughly 640,000 distinct CDR3 sequences, approximately 15% detected once. Source material: blood. The source is a woman in her thirties or forties with Graves' ophthalmopathy.

This clonotype was detected once. A much more abundant neighbour one base away suggests this may be a read error. The chain's CDR3 is CSALLAGGSYEQFF. In nucleotides, the CDR3 is TGCAGCGCCCTTTTGGCGGGAGGTTCCTACGAGCAGTTCTTC. The chain combines TRBV29-1 with TRBJ2-7; 8 nucleotides agree with TRBD2. Judging by the DNA end, TRBJ2-1 fits better; the J call may be wrong. The CDR3 totals 14 residues. Germline V gene lookup returns CDR1 SQVTM and CDR2 ANQGSEA.

The chain links TRBV19 to TRBJ2-1; D call uncertain. Germline CDR1 LNHDA, CDR2 SQIVND (reference sequence). V was trimmed by 2 bases and J by 7 bases, leaving 6 bases between them. There are 12 residues in the CDR3. The CDR3 spells CASSISSNEQFF. The CDR3 DNA reads TGTGCCAGTAGTATATCGTCGAATGAGCAGTTCTTC.

The genes are TRBV30 and TRBJ1-5, with D maybe TRBD1 (6 bases). CDR1 GTSNPN and CDR2 SVGIG come from the germline V gene (reference sequence). The V end was cut by 7 bases, the J end by 6 bases, with 13 bases between. The CDR3 is 12 residues long. CDR3 amino acids: CAFDSGVQPQHF. In DNA, the CDR3 is TGTGCCTTCGATTCAGGGGTTCAGCCCCAGCATTTT. The full variable domain, completed using reference TRBV30 and TRBJ1-5, is SQTIHQWPATLVQPVGSPLSLECTVEGTSNPNLYWYRQAAGRGLQLLFYSVGIGQISSEVPQNLSASRPQDRQFILSSKKLLLSDSGFYLCAFDSGVQPQHFGDGTRLSIL.

Note on this clonotype: A read error may produce the germline difference seen at one junction end. The V and J genes are TRBV7-9 and TRBJ2-1; D is unresolved. CDR1 SEHNR and CDR2 FQNEAQ come from the germline V gene (reference sequence). The CDR3 is made up of 13 amino acids. Written as DNA, the CDR3 is TGTACCAGCAGCCCCCAGGCCGACAATGAGCAGTTCTTC. Translated, it gives CTSSPQADNEQFF.

CDR3 protein: CASSLTGIVTDTQYF. CDR3 DNA sequence: TGTGCCAGCAGCTTAACTGGGATAGTAACGGATACGCAGTATTTT. The chain uses TRBV7-3 and TRBJ2-3; no firm D call. Trimming removed 0 bases at V and 6 bases at J, with 13 bases between. This CDR3 comprises 15 residues. Germline values: CDR1 SGHTA, CDR2 FQGTGA.

The genes are TRBV19 and TRBJ2-7; D gene unclear. Germline lookup yields CDR1 LNHDA and CDR2 SQIVND (reference sequence). V was cut by 3 bases and J by 5 bases, with 11 bases left in between. The CDR3 consists of 13 residues. In DNA form, the CDR3 reads TGTGCCAGTAGTATTAGAGATCAAAACGAGCAGTACTTC. This sequence encodes CASSIRDQNEQYF.

This clonotype was seen a handful of times. The gene calls are TRBV7-3 and TRBJ2-3, with 9 bases that match TRBD1. Germline assignment: CDR1 SGHTA and CDR2 FQGTGA. The CDR3 spans 16 residues. V shed 5 bases and J 5 bases; nucleotides not matched to a gene: 11. Written as DNA, the CDR3 is TGTGCCAGCAGCCAAGACGGGACAGGGTTAGAAGATACGCAGTATTTT. Residues: CASSQDGTGLEDTQYF.

This clonotype was recorded a few times. J is TRBJ2-6 and V is TRBV4-1; the D gene is possibly TRBD2 (5 bases). There are 19 residues in the CDR3. Germline V gene lookup returns CDR1 MGHRA and CDR2 YSYEKL. V was trimmed by 4 bases and J by 4 bases, leaving 23 bases between them. The CDR3 protein is CASSPSPAGLGAGANVLTF. DNA for the CDR3: TGCGCCAGCAGCCCTTCCCCGGCGGGCCTTGGTGCGGGGGCCAACGTCCTGACTTTC.

In the case of this clonotype: This may come from a read error, since a much larger clone is one base off. The CDR3 here is CASSGTGIEKLFF. Written as DNA, the CDR3 is TGTGCCAGCTCTGGCACAGGGATAGAAAAACTGTTTTTT. The chain carries TRBV11-2 and TRBJ1-4; tentatively, D is TRBD1 (6 bases). CDR3 length: 13 residues. Between the trimmed V and J ends, which lost 8 bases and 8 bases, there was a span of 15 bases. The germline gives CDR1 SGHAT, CDR2 FQNNGV. Drawing the rest from reference TRBV11-2 and TRBJ1-4, the complete variable domain is EAGVAQSPRYKIIEKRQSVAFWCNPISGHATLYWYQQILGQGPKLLIQFQNNGVVDDSQLPKDRFSAERLKGVDSTLKIQPAKLEDSAVYLCASSGTGIEKLFFGSGTQLSVL.

This clonotype appeared many times. The chain couples TRBV30 to TRBJ2-5, with a weak D call TRBD1 (6 bases). Germline CDR1 reads GTSNPN; CDR2 reads SVGIG (reference sequence). The CDR3 sequence is 15 residues long. V lost 0 bases to trimming and J lost 3 bases, with 14 bases between them. In DNA, the CDR3 is TGTGCCTGGAGTGTATGGGGGACACCTGAAGAGACCCAGTACTTC. Encoded protein: CAWSVWGTPEETQYF.

Many counts were recorded for this clonotype. The chain is built from TRBV3-1 and TRBJ1-1; D is possibly TRBD1 (5 bases). Trimming cost V 1 base and J 4 bases, with 7 bases left between them. The germline gives CDR1 LGHDT, CDR2 YNNKEL (reference sequence). There are 13 residues in the CDR3. CDR3 residues: CASSQGGSTEAFF. The DNA for the CDR3 is TGTGCCAGCAGCCAAGGGGGGAGCACTGAAGCTTTCTTT. Looking up the rest from reference TRBV3-1 and TRBJ1-1 gives the full variable domain: DTAVSQTPKYLVTQMGNDKSIKCEQNLGHDTMYWYKQDSKKFLKIMFSYNNKELIINETVPNRFSPKSPDKAHLNLHINSLELGDSAVYFCASSQGGSTEAFFGQGTRLTVV.